The 2 T cell receptor beta chains below were found in one sample sequenced in a study. MiXCR was run by TCRdb on the reads, yielding one entry per CDR3 protein. The top ten clones hold approximately 6.1% of a sample with 1,500 to 2,000 distinct CDR3 sequences, 28% of them seen once. The sample comprised CD8+ T cells (not recorded whether cultured). These receptor sequences come from a female donor.

Within the sample, this clonotype is medium-sized. The chain employs TRBV18 and TRBJ1-1; 8 bases agree with TRBD1. The germline V gene has CDR1 KGHSH and CDR2 LQKENI. V lost 6 bases to trimming and J lost 4 bases; unmatched junction nucleotides: 4. The CDR3 length is 13 residues. CDR3 amino acids: CASSGDRGTEAFF. The CDR3, as DNA: TGTGCCAGCTCCGGTGACAGGGGCACTGAAGCTTTCTTT.

This clonotype is termed large. V usage is TRBV12-3 or TRBV12-4 and J usage is TRBJ2-1, with 13 nucleotides matching TRBD2. With V trimmed by 9 bases and J by 0 bases, 8 bases remained unmatched. The CDR3 is 17 amino acids. The CDR3 loop is CASTGLAGTHSYNEQFF. In DNA form, the CDR3 reads TGTGCCAGTACGGGACTAGCGGGGACCCACTCCTACAATGAGCAGTTCTTC.